Listed here are 15 T cell receptor beta chains from one sample, sequenced in a study of prognosis after radiotherapy for stage I lung cancer. With two-round multiplex PCR, TCR beta CDR3 sequences were amplified from genomic DNA. It was primers specific to each TRBV and TRBJ gene that first-round PCR used. TCRdb reprocessed the multiplex PCR reads with MiXCR, giving one entry per CDR3 protein. The table lists 30,000 to 35,000 distinct CDR3 sequences, 40% to 50% of them singletons. Sequenced material: PBMCs, taken before or after stereotactic body radiation therapy (not recorded which). These receptors all come from a donor aged 50 or older with non-small cell lung cancer.

The chain combines TRBV10-2 with TRBJ2-4, with TRBD1 identical over 8 bases. V lost 3 bases, J lost 8 bases, and 9 bases stayed unmatched. This CDR3 is built from 15 residues. Germline lookup yields CDR1 WSHSY and CDR2 SAAADI. CDR3 in DNA: TGCGCCAGCAGTGACTTGGTCGACAGGGGAGACATTCAGTACTTC. Its translation is CASSDLVDRGDIQYF.

Comment on this clonotype: A read error may produce the germline difference seen at one junction end. This chain joins TRBV5-1 and TRBJ2-7, with D perhaps TRBD1 (7 bases). This CDR3 contains 14 residues. In germline, CDR1 is SGHRS, CDR2 YFSETQ. The CDR3 region has the DNA TGCGCCAGCAGGCGGAGGGGGCTTACCTACGAGCATTACTTC. Translated, it gives CASRRRGLTYEHYF.

The count of this clonotype is one. The rearrangement uses TRBV6-2 or TRBV6-3 and TRBJ1-6; 7 nucleotides align to TRBD1. This CDR3 is 18 amino acids long. Germline-derived CDR1 and CDR2 are MNHEY and SVGEGT. V dropped 6 bases and J dropped 3; count of bases not matched to a gene: 14. In DNA, the CDR3 is TGTGCCAGCAGGGGCCTGGGCAGGGGGGGTCTCTATAATTCACCCCTCCACTTT. Amino acid sequence: CASRGLGRGGLYNSPLHF.

This clonotype was seen many times. V and J are TRBV6-1 and TRBJ1-1; maybe TRBD1 (5 bases). Germline V gives CDR1 MNHNS, CDR2 SASEGT. The CDR3 spans 14 residues. V gave up 4 bases and J gave up 0 bases, with 9 bases separating them. This chain's CDR3 is CASSGGPLNTEAFF. CDR3 coding DNA: TGTGCCAGCAGTGGGGGACCGTTGAACACTGAAGCTTTCTTT.

This clonotype was seen at least ten times. The chain uses TRBV20-1 and TRBJ2-5; D not resolved. V was shortened by 2 bases and J by 5 bases, with 3 bases between the two germline ends. Germline V gene lookup returns CDR1 DFQATT and CDR2 SNEGSKA (reference sequence). The CDR3 contains 10 residues. The CDR3 sequence: CSARSETQYF. The CDR3 DNA sequence: TGCAGTGCTAGATCTGAGACCCAGTACTTC.

V and J are TRBV6-2 or TRBV6-3 and TRBJ2-2, with a tentative D call TRBD2 (6 bases). The CDR3 consists of 13 residues. V lost 5 bases and J lost 7, with 11 bases in between. Germline values: CDR1 MNHEY, CDR2 SVGEGT. CDR3 in DNA: TGTGCCAGCAGTGAGGAGGGGCTCGGGGAGCTGTTTTTT. This gives the protein CASSEEGLGELFF.

This clonotype appeared many times. The chain combines TRBV30 with TRBJ1-1; D might be TRBD1 (5 bases). The germline V and J ends were trimmed by 1 base and 5 bases, with 8 bases remaining between them. Per germline, CDR1 GTSNPN and CDR2 SVGIG (reference sequence). The CDR3 totals 12 residues. For the CDR3, the DNA is TGTGCCTGGAGTGCTGGGGGTACTGAAGCTTTCTTT. It yields the protein CAWSAGGTEAFF.

This clonotype was seen at least ten times. The chain uses TRBV7-2 and TRBJ2-1; D possibly corresponds to TRBD1 (5 bases). The germline V and J ends were trimmed by 2 bases and 6 bases, with 20 bases remaining between them. The CDR3 is 17 amino acids. Germline values: CDR1 SGHTA, CDR2 FQGNSA. The CDR3 reads CASSLSFDLFQGNEQFF. The DNA of the CDR3 is TGTGCCAGCAGCTTAAGCTTTGATCTGTTTCAGGGCAATGAGCAGTTCTTC.

This clonotype has a count of ten or more. The chain employs TRBV29-1 and TRBJ2-3; D is unclear. Trimming shortened V by 4 bases and J by 6 bases, and 5 bases separated the two germline ends. CDR1 and CDR2 (germline): SQVTM, ANQGSEA. The CDR3 consists of 10 residues. The CDR3 sequence: CSVGFDTQYF. CDR3 DNA: TGCAGCGTTGGGTTCGATACGCAGTATTTT.

This clonotype is medium-sized by share. The chain couples TRBV7-9 to TRBJ2-2; D call uncertain. Germline V gene sequence: CDR1 SEHNR, CDR2 FQNEAQ (reference sequence). The ends were cut back, 3 bases at V and 4 bases at J, with 6 bases in the middle. The CDR3 covers 13 residues. CDR3 region: CASSFAATGELFF. The CDR3 DNA is TGTGCCAGCAGCTTCGCCGCCACCGGGGAGCTGTTTTTT. The whole variable domain, remainder taken from reference TRBV7-9 and TRBJ2-2, is DTGVSQNPRHKITKRGQNVTFRCDPISEHNRLYWYRQTLGQGPEFLTYFQNEAQLEKSRLLSDRFSAERPKGSFSTLEIQRTEQGDSAMYLCASSFAATGELFFGEGSRLTVL.

This clonotype was seen ten or more times. CDR3 coding DNA: TGTGCCAGCAGTTTAGGCGGTCCAGGAGAAGCTTTCTTT. Translating gives CASSLGGPGEAFF. The rearrangement links TRBV28 to TRBJ1-1; D unclear. The CDR3 runs 13 residues. Germline CDR1 reads MDHEN; CDR2 reads SYDVKM. The V end was cut by 2 bases, the J end by 8 bases, with 12 bases between.

This chain joins TRBV27 and TRBJ1-2; the match to TRBD1 covers 8 bases. Germline assignment: CDR1 MNHEY and CDR2 SMNVEV (reference sequence). V shed 5 bases and J 7 bases; nucleotides not matched to a gene: 18. The CDR3 consists of 17 residues. The CDR3 region is CASSGFGQGERGSGYTF. The CDR3 DNA is TGTGCCAGCAGTGGATTTGGACAGGGAGAAAGGGGGTCTGGCTACACCTTC.

This clonotype is medium-sized within its sample. The chain carries TRBV7-2 and TRBJ2-3, with D unclear. Looked up from germline, CDR1 is SGHTA and CDR2 is FQGNSA. Deletions cut 0 bases from V and 2 bases from J, with 6 bases between. The CDR3 is made up of 14 amino acids. The CDR3 protein is CASSLADHTDTQYF. The CDR3 coding sequence is TGTGCCAGCAGCTTAGCGGACCACACAGATACGCAGTATTTT.

This clonotype was recorded many times. The chain is built from TRBV6-2 or TRBV6-3 and TRBJ2-3, with TRBD1 matching over 8 bases. This CDR3 has 15 residues. Germline trimming cut 4 bases from V and 6 bases from J; bases unmatched to any gene: 9. Per the germline V gene, CDR1 is MNHEY and CDR2 is SVGEGT. The CDR3 loop reads CASSSRTGSSDTQYF. The CDR3 nucleotides read TGTGCCAGCAGTTCTAGGACAGGGTCCAGTGATACGCAGTATTTT.

This clonotype was picked up many times. The rearrangement joins TRBV27 to TRBJ1-2; D is perhaps TRBD1 (5 bases). CDR1 is MNHEY and CDR2 is SMNVEV in the germline V gene (reference sequence). The V gene lost 9 bases and the J gene lost 0 bases, with 17 bases spanning the gap. The CDR3 totals 15 residues. For the CDR3, the DNA is TGTGCCAGTTCTACTAACAGGCGAGCTAACTATGGCTACACCTTC. Protein: CASSTNRRANYGYTF.